The clone carrying this T cell receptor beta chain was seen only a few times. The source of the sample is a study of blood T cell repertoires in COVID-19. Background on the study: The samples span acute and convalescent COVID-19 from the United States, Italy and Spain. From T cells, B-cell-depleted T cells, or PBMCs came the material, which was cDNA or gDNA.

As originally analysed: Amplified reference gene primers provided the basis for estimating nucleated cell counts. Generated by immunoSEQ multiplex PCR, the TCRdb table keeps only in-frame clones and is missing some. Clone size and the V and J calls come from that table; the DNA yielded D and trimming. The sample records approximately 57,000 clones, about 84% being singletons. This CDR3 is built from 14 residues. Germline V gene data show CDR1 as WSHSY and CDR2 as SAAADI. Trimming took 4 bases from V and 3 from J; bases not matched to a gene: 4. Sample: peripheral blood. This sequence originates from a man between 35 and 55 years old with active COVID-19. The chain recombines TRBV10-2 with TRBJ1-2, with 8 nucleotides matching TRBD1. This CDR3 reads CASSANRGDYGYTF. The CDR3 DNA is TGCGCCAGCAGTGCTAACAGGGGGGACTATGGCTACACCTTC.